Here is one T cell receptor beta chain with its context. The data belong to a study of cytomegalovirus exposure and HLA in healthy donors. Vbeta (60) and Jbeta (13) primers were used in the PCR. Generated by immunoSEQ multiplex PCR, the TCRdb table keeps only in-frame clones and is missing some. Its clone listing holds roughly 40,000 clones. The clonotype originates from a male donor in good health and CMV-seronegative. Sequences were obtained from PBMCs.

CDR3 sequence reads: CASSWFRDRTFSYEQYF. CDR3 coding DNA: TGTGCCAGCAGCTGGTTCCGGGACAGGACTTTCTCCTACGAGCAGTACTTC. V and J are TRBV5-5 and TRBJ2-7; 8 positions agree with TRBD1. Germline CDR1 and CDR2: SGHKS and YYEKEE (reference sequence). This CDR3 is built from 17 residues. J lost 0 bases, V lost 3 bases, and 11 bases had no gene match.